What follows are 30 T cell receptor beta chains derived from one specimen sequenced in a study of blood T cell repertoires in COVID-19. Generated by immunoSEQ multiplex PCR, the TCRdb table keeps only in-frame clones and is missing some. In the table there are approximately 500,000 clones, 70% to 90% of which are singletons. The sample consisted of peripheral blood. The receptors derive from a human donor in a cohort sampled during active COVID-19.

The chain joins TRBV18 to TRBJ2-7, with 9 bases fitting TRBD2. The CDR3 consists of 14 residues. Germline V lookup: CDR1 KGHSH, CDR2 LQKENI. V trimming: 4 bases; J trimming: 0 bases; junction bases outside the gene matches: 1. This CDR3 reads CASSLSGSSYEQYF. The CDR3 DNA reads TGTGCCAGCTCACTTAGCGGGAGCTCCTACGAGCAGTACTTC.

This clone was detected ten times or more. The J gene is TRBJ1-1, the V gene TRBV10-3; TRBD1 agrees at 7 bases. The CDR3 contains 14 residues. J was trimmed by 6 bases and V by 2 bases; bases with no gene match: 6. Germline CDR1 is ENHRY and CDR2 is SYGVKD. The CDR3 DNA is TGTGCCATCAGTGAGAGGGCAGGGGGTGCTGAAGCTTTCTTT. Protein: CAISERAGGAEAFF.

V is TRBV10-1 and J is TRBJ1-2; 9 nucleotides agree with TRBD1. The CDR3 loop spans 13 amino acids. V lost 2 bases to trimming and J lost 5 bases; unmatched junction nucleotides: 0. Germline values: CDR1 WNHNN, CDR2 SYGVQD (reference sequence). CDR3 nucleotides: TGCGCCAGCAGTGAGGGACAGGGGTATGGCTACACCTTC. This sequence encodes CASSEGQGYGYTF.

V is TRBV19 and J is TRBJ1-5; 8 nucleotides line up with TRBD1. Germline values: CDR1 LNHDA, CDR2 SQIVND (reference sequence). V was pared by 5 bases and J by 3 bases, with 12 bases of the junction left unmatched. The CDR3 consists of 17 residues. CDR3 region: CASSRPRTGTINQPQHF. CDR3 bases: TGTGCCAGTAGTCGTCCCCGGACAGGGACGATCAATCAGCCCCAGCATTTT.

V gene TRBV5-4 combines with J gene TRBJ2-5; D may be TRBD2 (6 bases). The germline V and J ends were trimmed by 2 bases and 4 bases, with 27 bases remaining between them. There are 19 residues in the CDR3. Germline V lookup: CDR1 SGHNT, CDR2 YYREEE (reference sequence). CDR3 coding DNA: TGTGCCAGCAGCTTAGAAGCGGCTAGGAGGGCAGGGCGTTCAGAGACCCAGTACTTC. This encodes CASSLEAARRAGRSETQYF.

The rearrangement links TRBV7-3 to TRBJ2-5; 14 bases fit TRBD2. There are 16 residues in the CDR3. Germline V gene sequence: CDR1 SGHTA, CDR2 FQGTGA. V was pared by 4 bases and J by 3 bases, with 4 bases of the junction left unmatched. CDR3 in amino acids: CASSSGLAGEKETQYF. In nucleotides, the CDR3 is TGTGCCAGCAGCTCGGGACTAGCGGGAGAAAAAGAGACCCAGTACTTC.

This clone appeared a single time. The chain is built from TRBV5-4 and TRBJ1-2, with D uncertain. The CDR3 consists of 13 residues. Germline V gene lookup returns CDR1 SGHNT and CDR2 YYREEE (reference sequence). V was pared by 0 bases and J by 3 bases, with 6 bases between. CDR3 DNA sequence: TGTGCCAGCAGCTTGGCAGTGGACTATGGCTACACCTTC. It is translated as CASSLAVDYGYTF.

The V call is TRBV5-4, the J call TRBJ2-1; 16 bases align to TRBD2. V was pared by 3 bases and J by 9 bases, with 6 bases of the junction left unmatched. This CDR3 comprises 16 residues. CDR1 is SGHNT and CDR2 is YYREEE in the germline V gene (reference sequence). The CDR3 loop reads CASSSGTSGRAFEQFF. CDR3 coding DNA: TGTGCCAGCAGCTCCGGGACTAGCGGGAGGGCCTTTGAGCAGTTCTTC. The full variable domain, its missing parts supplied by reference TRBV5-4 and TRBJ2-1, is ETGVTQSPTHLIKTRGQQVTLRCSSQSGHNTVSWYQQALGQGPQFIFQYYREEENGRGNFPPRFSGLQFPNYSSELNVNALELDDSALYLCASSSGTSGRAFEQFFGPGTRLTVL.

CDR3 residues: CASSATSGSFTGELFF. In DNA, the CDR3 is TGTGCCAGCAGCGCTACTAGCGGGAGTTTCACCGGGGAGCTGTTTTTT. V usage is TRBV7-2 and J usage is TRBJ2-2, with 11 positions matching TRBD2. With V trimmed by 5 bases and J by 4 bases, 6 bases remained unmatched. Germline CDR1 and CDR2: SGHTA and FQGNSA. The CDR3 covers 16 residues.

This sequence joins TRBV19 and TRBJ1-1; D is possibly TRBD1 (5 bases). CDR1 and CDR2 (germline): LNHDA, SQIVND (reference sequence). This CDR3 has 12 amino acids. The V end was cut by 5 bases, the J end by 5 bases, with 9 bases between. The CDR3 protein is CASSPGGTEAFF. CDR3 in DNA: TGTGCCAGTAGTCCCGGGGGGACTGAAGCTTTCTTT.

The J gene is TRBJ2-1, the V gene TRBV14, with 11 bases that match TRBD2. The CDR3 consists of 16 residues. Germline-derived CDR1 and CDR2 are SGHDN and FVKESK. The junction had 4 bases not matched to a gene; V was cut back by 0 bases and J by 6 bases. The CDR3: CASSQDSGRARNEQFF. The CDR3 bases are TGTGCCAGCAGCCAAGATAGCGGGAGGGCCCGCAATGAGCAGTTCTTC.

This chain links TRBV28 with TRBJ1-5, with TRBD1 as a possible D gene (5 bases). Between the trimmed V and J ends, which lost 6 bases and 9 bases, there was a span of 15 bases. The CDR3 runs to 13 residues. The germline V gene encodes CDR1 MDHEN and CDR2 SYDVKM. CDR3 loop: CASRSYNQGPQHF. The CDR3 DNA sequence: TGTGCCAGCAGGTCCTACAATCAGGGGCCCCAGCATTTT.

The V gene is TRBV6-2 or TRBV6-3, the J gene TRBJ1-1; 8 bases agree with TRBD1. The CDR3 runs 18 residues. CDR1 is MNHEY, CDR2 SVGEGT, per germline. V shed 0 bases, J shed 4 bases, and the junction held 13 bases outside the gene matches. CDR3: CASSYSGDRGRWGTEAFF. Written as DNA, the CDR3 is TGTGCCAGCAGTTACTCGGGCGACAGGGGAAGATGGGGCACTGAAGCTTTCTTT.

V usage is TRBV7-2 and J usage is TRBJ1-1; 10 bases match TRBD1. J lost 4 bases, V lost 4 bases, and 6 bases had no gene match. This CDR3 comprises 15 residues. Germline loops: CDR1 SGHTA, CDR2 FQGNSA. The CDR3 here is CASSSRQGAGTEAFF. CDR3 bases: TGTGCCAGCAGCTCGCGACAGGGGGCGGGCACTGAAGCTTTCTTT.

The chain combines TRBV28 with TRBJ2-2; a possible D gene is TRBD2 (7 bases). CDR1 and CDR2 from the germline V gene are MDHEN and SYDVKM. This CDR3 spans 18 amino acids. V lost 4 bases and J 4 bases, leaving 22 bases between the germline ends. The CDR3 DNA reads TGTGCCAGCAGTTCCCCGACTGCGGGGGCGCGGGGCACCGGGGAGCTGTTTTTT. Translating gives CASSSPTAGARGTGELFF.

Remarks on this clone: Different DNA sequences within this sample yield the same CDR3. The chain recombines TRBV14 with TRBJ2-1; possible D gene TRBD1, 5 bases. CDR1 and CDR2 from the germline V gene are SGHDN and FVKESK. The CDR3 is 13 amino acids. The V and J ends lost 1 base and 6 bases respectively, with 7 bases between them. This chain's CDR3 is CASSQVRGNEQFF. The DNA of the CDR3 is TGTGCCAGCAGCCAAGTTAGGGGCAATGAGCAGTTCTTC.

This CDR3 reads CASERWGGSYNEQFF. The CDR3 DNA follows: TGTGCCAGCGAGCGGTGGGGCGGGAGCTACAATGAGCAGTTCTTC. V usage is TRBV5-4 and J usage is TRBJ2-1; TRBD2 aligns across 7 bases. Germline-derived CDR1 and CDR2 are SGHNT and YYREEE (reference sequence). The CDR3 contains 15 residues. The ends lost 7 bases at V and 3 bases at J; junction bases unmatched: 10.

The chain recombines TRBV7-2 with TRBJ2-3; TRBD2 agrees at 14 bases. The trim removed 1 base at V and 1 base at J, leaving 7 bases unmatched. The length of the CDR3 is 19 residues. Germline V lookup: CDR1 SGHTA, CDR2 FQGNSA. This CDR3 is CASSLGLAGGPWGTDTQYF. In DNA, the CDR3 is TGTGCCAGCAGCTTAGGACTAGCGGGAGGGCCGTGGGGCACAGATACGCAGTATTTT.

This chain connects TRBV9 to TRBJ1-1; D remains ambiguous. CDR3 length: 17 residues. V was pared by 0 bases and J by 1 base, with 16 bases between. The germline V gene has CDR1 SGDLS and CDR2 YYNGEE. For the CDR3, the DNA is TGTGCCAGCAGCGTAGGGGCCACCCTCCAAGGGAACACTGAAGCTTTCTTT. Its protein product is CASSVGATLQGNTEAFF.

The chain joins TRBV7-9 to TRBJ1-1, with D possibly TRBD1 on 6 matching bases. Germline V gene sequence: CDR1 SEHNR, CDR2 FQNEAQ (reference sequence). The CDR3 runs 12 residues. Trimming left V 1 base short and J 10 bases short, with 10 bases between. The CDR3 reads CASSLVIQGAFF. CDR3 coding DNA: TGTGCCAGCAGCTTAGTAATACAGGGAGCTTTCTTT. Looking up the rest from reference TRBV7-9 and TRBJ1-1 gives the full variable domain: DTGVSQNPRHKITKRGQNVTFRCDPISEHNRLYWYRQTLGQGPEFLTYFQNEAQLEKSRLLSDRFSAERPKGSFSTLEIQRTEQGDSAMYLCASSLVIQGAFFGQGTRLTVV.

The DNA for the CDR3 is TGTGCCAGCAGCGAAACAGGGGCCTACGAGCAGTACTTC. Translation: CASSETGAYEQYF. V and J are TRBV5-4 and TRBJ2-7; TRBD1 agrees at 7 bases. Germline assignment: CDR1 SGHNT and CDR2 YYREEE (reference sequence). V lost 4 bases to trimming and J lost 2 bases; unmatched junction nucleotides: 3. The CDR3 is 13 residues long.

This chain links TRBV4-2 with TRBJ2-5, with TRBD2 as a possible D gene (6 bases). V was trimmed by 3 bases and J by 4 bases, leaving 18 bases between them. This CDR3 comprises 16 residues. Germline loops: CDR1 LGHNA, CDR2 YNFKEQ. The CDR3: CASSQEGSKGRETQYF. As DNA, the CDR3 is TGTGCCAGCAGCCAGGAGGGATCAAAGGGGAGAGAGACCCAGTACTTC.

This rearrangement joins TRBV7-2 to TRBJ2-4; 9 positions match TRBD1. Germline V CDR1 and CDR2: SGHTA, FQGNSA. Trimming at V came to 3 bases and at J to 7 bases, leaving 1 base not matched to a gene. The CDR3 has 13 amino acids. CDR3 protein: CASSFGTGNIQYF. For the CDR3, the DNA is TGTGCCAGCAGCTTTGGGACAGGGAACATTCAGTACTTC.

The chain is built from TRBV4-1 and TRBJ2-3; 8 bases are a match to TRBD2. The CDR3 has 19 amino acids. With V trimmed by 7 bases and J by 0 bases, 18 bases remained unmatched. Germline CDR1 reads MGHRA; CDR2 reads YSYEKL. Here the CDR3 reads CASTRTGTRVKSSTDTQYF. The CDR3, as DNA: TGCGCCAGCACAAGAACCGGGACTAGAGTTAAATCTAGCACAGATACGCAGTATTTT.

The chain joins TRBV11-3 to TRBJ2-2, with 7 bases matching TRBD2. This CDR3 has 14 amino acids. V shed 2 bases, J shed 6 bases, and the junction held 3 bases outside the gene matches. The germline CDR1 and CDR2 sequences are SGHNT and YENEEA. This CDR3 reads CASSLRGSAGELFF. CDR3 sequence (DNA): TGTGCCAGCAGCTTACGCGGGAGTGCCGGGGAGCTGTTTTTT.

Regarding this clone: Distinct nucleotide sequences in the sample also encode this CDR3. The rearrangement joins TRBV7-3 to TRBJ2-1; 13 bases are a match to TRBD2. The CDR3 totals 15 residues. The germline V gene encodes CDR1 SGHTA and CDR2 FQGTGA. The V segment lost 4 bases and the J segment 6 bases; nucleotides outside the gene matches: 3. CDR3 DNA sequence: TGTGCCAGCAGCTCCGGGACTAGCGGGACCAATGAGCAGTTCTTC. Translation: CASSSGTSGTNEQFF.

The CDR3 nucleotides read TGTGCCAGCAGTAGCTTATCGGGAGGGCGGAATGAGCAGTTCTTC. Protein sequence: CASSSLSGGRNEQFF. V is TRBV28 and J is TRBJ2-1; 8 bases fit TRBD2. The length of the CDR3 is 15 residues. Trimming at V came to 5 bases and at J to 7 bases, leaving 10 bases not matched to a gene. CDR1 and CDR2 (germline): MDHEN, SYDVKM. Full variable domain (remainder filled in from reference TRBV28 and TRBJ2-1): DVKVTQSSRYLVKRTGEKVFLECVQDMDHENMFWYRQDPGLGLRLIYFSYDVKMKEKGDIPEGYSVSREKKERFSLILESASTNQTSMYLCASSSLSGGRNEQFFGPGTRLTVL.

V gene TRBV9 combines with J gene TRBJ2-3, with a weak D call TRBD2 (6 bases). Germline CDR1 is SGDLS and CDR2 is YYNGEE. The V gene lost 0 bases and the J gene lost 8 bases, with 19 bases spanning the gap. The CDR3 contains 16 residues. The CDR3 region has the DNA TGTGCCAGCAGCGTAGCCCGGGACCGCCACGGGGGTACGCAGTATTTT. Its translation: CASSVARDRHGGTQYF.

The rearrangement joins TRBV24-1 to TRBJ2-1; D is perhaps TRBD2 (6 bases). V lost 1 base and J 6 bases, leaving 12 bases between the germline ends. Germline V lookup: CDR1 KGHDR, CDR2 SFDVKD. This CDR3 comprises 15 residues. The CDR3 DNA reads as TGTGCCACCAGTGATTTTACCGGAGCGGGCAATGAGCAGTTCTTC. Translation gives CATSDFTGAGNEQFF.

The chain links TRBV5-1 to TRBJ2-5, with 7 nucleotides matching TRBD2. The CDR3 covers 16 residues. The germline V gene encodes CDR1 SGHRS and CDR2 YFSETQ. V lost 4 bases to trimming and J lost 2 bases; unmatched junction nucleotides: 11. CDR3 sequence: CASSLSGMGVQETQYF. The CDR3 DNA reads as TGCGCCAGCAGCCTCAGCGGGATGGGGGTACAAGAGACCCAGTACTTC.